This TCR beta chain was sequenced in a study of CD8+ T cells in alopecia areata. To note about this clone: What it recognizes is unknown.

V lost 4 bases to trimming and J lost 5 bases, with 13 bases between them. Per germline, CDR1 SGHDT and CDR2 YYEEEE. The CDR3 extends over 14 amino acids. RNA was isolated and reverse transcribed to cDNA, the sequencing template. Libraries were prepared by immunoSEQ multiplex PCR; TCRdb keeps only in-frame clonotypes and omits some of them. This sample has around 35,000 clones, with 55% found just once. Study-wide points: Sharing of TCRs across patients appeared less clear than in mice, possibly for HLA-related reasons.

Sorted populations comprised CD4+ and CD8+ T cells obtained from PBMCs. Sequenced: NKG2D-high CD8+ T cells sorted from blood. This sequence joins TRBV5-6 and TRBJ2-1, with no clear D. This receptor was identified in a human donor with alopecia areata. DNA of the CDR3: TGTGCCAGCAGCCCGGCGAAGGCCCACAATGAGCAGTTCTTC. This translates into CASSPAKAHNEQFF. Full variable domain (rest looked up from reference TRBV5-6 and TRBJ2-1): DAGVTQSPTHLIKTRGQQVTLRCSPKSGHDTVSWYQQALGQGPQFIFQYYEEEERQRGNFPDRFSGHQFPNYSSELNVNALLLGDSALYLCASSPAKAHNEQFFGPGTRLTVL.